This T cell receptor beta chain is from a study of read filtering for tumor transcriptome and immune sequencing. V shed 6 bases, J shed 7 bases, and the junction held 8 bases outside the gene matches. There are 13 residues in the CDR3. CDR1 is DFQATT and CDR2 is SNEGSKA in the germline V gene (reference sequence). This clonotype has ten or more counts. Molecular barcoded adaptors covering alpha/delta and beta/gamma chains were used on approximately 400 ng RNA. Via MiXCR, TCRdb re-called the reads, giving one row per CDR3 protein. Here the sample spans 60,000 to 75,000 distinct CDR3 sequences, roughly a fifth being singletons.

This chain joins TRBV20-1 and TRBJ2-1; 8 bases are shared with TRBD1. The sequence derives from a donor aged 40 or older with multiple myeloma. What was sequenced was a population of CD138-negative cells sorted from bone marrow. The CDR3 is CSAELQGGNEQFF. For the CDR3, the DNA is TGCAGTGCGGAACTACAGGGGGGAAATGAGCAGTTCTTC.